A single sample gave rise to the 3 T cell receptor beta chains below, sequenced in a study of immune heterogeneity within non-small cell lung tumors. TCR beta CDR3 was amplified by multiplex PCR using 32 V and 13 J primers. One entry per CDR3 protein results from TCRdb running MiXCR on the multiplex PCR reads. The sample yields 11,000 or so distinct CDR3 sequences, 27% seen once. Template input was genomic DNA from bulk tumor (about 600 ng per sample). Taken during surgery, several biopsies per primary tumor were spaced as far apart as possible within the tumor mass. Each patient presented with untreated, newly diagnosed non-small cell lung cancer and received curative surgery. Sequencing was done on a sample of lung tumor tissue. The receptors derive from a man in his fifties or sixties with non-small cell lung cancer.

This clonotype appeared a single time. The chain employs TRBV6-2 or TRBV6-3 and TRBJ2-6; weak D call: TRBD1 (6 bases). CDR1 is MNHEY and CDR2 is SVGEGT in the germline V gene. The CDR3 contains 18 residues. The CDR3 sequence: CDSSGPTGASSGANVLTF. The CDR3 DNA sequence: TGTGATAGCAGCGGCCCGACAGGCGCCAGCTCTGGGGCCAACGTCCTGACTTTC.

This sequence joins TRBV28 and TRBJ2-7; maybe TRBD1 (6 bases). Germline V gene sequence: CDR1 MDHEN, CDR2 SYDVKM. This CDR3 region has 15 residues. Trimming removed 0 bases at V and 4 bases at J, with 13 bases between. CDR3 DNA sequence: TGTGCCAGCAGTTTATGGAAAGGGGGTGCGTACGAGCAGTACTTC. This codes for CASSLWKGGAYEQYF.

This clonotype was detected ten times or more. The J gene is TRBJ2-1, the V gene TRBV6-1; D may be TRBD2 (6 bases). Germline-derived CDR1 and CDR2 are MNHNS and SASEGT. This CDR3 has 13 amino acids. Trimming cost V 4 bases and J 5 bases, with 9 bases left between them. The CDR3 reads CASSGLGNNEQFF. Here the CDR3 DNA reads TGTGCCAGCAGTGGACTAGGGAACAATGAGCAGTTCTTC.